Included here is one T cell receptor (beta chain) sequence, with context. CDR1 and CDR2 from the germline V gene are MDHEN and SYDVKM. V lost 5 bases and J lost 0, with 8 bases in between. The CDR3 loop spans 15 amino acids. How the authors handled the data: It was from reference gene primer amplification that nucleated cell counts were estimated. Data came from immunoSEQ multiplex PCR; TCRdb stores just in-frame clones and leaves some out. V and J calls and clone size are those listed in that table; D and trimming were worked out from the DNA. The table lists fewer than 85,000 clones, roughly 89% of them singletons, with approximately 4.3% in the top ten. This entry belongs to a study of blood T cell repertoires in COVID-19. The overall study: Material from acute and convalescent COVID-19 was sourced from the United States, Italy and Spain.

This clonotype was obtained from a man aged 45-60 years with active COVID-19. Specimen: peripheral blood. This chain links TRBV28 with TRBJ1-6; D is ambiguous. CDR3 sequence (DNA): TGTGCCAGCAGTCTAGTAAGCTCCTATAATTCACCCCTCCACTTT. Translating gives CASSLVSSYNSPLHF.